The next 10 T cell receptor beta chains were all read from a single sample in a study of T cell responses to AZD1222 COVID-19 vaccine. Using immunoSEQ multiplex PCR, the repertoire was profiled, and TCRdb retains in-frame clones only, with some absent. The data show roughly 100,000 clones, around 76% seen once. This material consisted of peripheral blood, taken on day 0 of AZD1222 vaccination. These receptors originate from an adult in good health.

The J gene is TRBJ1-2, the V gene TRBV5-4; D might be TRBD1 (6 bases). This CDR3 region has 14 residues. Germline V CDR1 and CDR2: SGHNT, YYREEE (reference sequence). V was cut by 4 bases and J by 4 bases, with 14 bases left in between. The CDR3 region has the DNA TGTGCCAGCAGCCTGGGGACACCACTCTATGGCTACACCTTC. Residues: CASSLGTPLYGYTF.

DNA of the CDR3: TGCAGTGCTAGTGGGAGACTGAACACTGAAGCTTTCTTT. Translating it yields CSASGRLNTEAFF. This sequence joins TRBV20-1 and TRBJ1-1; no clear D. The CDR3 is made up of 13 amino acids. CDR1 and CDR2 (germline): DFQATT, SNEGSKA (reference sequence). Trimming cost V 3 bases and J 0 bases, with 8 bases left between them.

The genes are TRBV2 and TRBJ1-6; no clear D. This CDR3 has 13 amino acids. V lost 11 bases and J 10 bases, leaving 18 bases between the germline ends. Looked up from germline, CDR1 is SNHLY and CDR2 is FYNNEI. The DNA for the CDR3 is TGTGCCGGAGCCCTGGCGAGACTCTCACCCCTCCACTTT. This translates into CAGALARLSPLHF.

This clone was seen only once. The chain uses TRBV19 and TRBJ2-7; TRBD1 aligns across 8 bases. CDR1 is LNHDA, CDR2 SQIVND, per germline (reference sequence). Trimming took 6 bases from V and 3 from J; bases not matched to a gene: 7. The CDR3 length is 14 residues. DNA of the CDR3: TGTGCCAGTAGGGCCGGGACAGGAATCTACGAGCAGTACTTC. Protein: CASRAGTGIYEQYF.

The chain carries TRBV7-2 and TRBJ2-7; a weak D match, TRBD1 (5 bases). The CDR3 totals 15 residues. Trimming stripped 1 base from V and 5 bases from J, with 15 bases between. From germline, CDR1 is SGHTA and CDR2 FQGNSA. The CDR3 here is CASSLEITGWNEQYF. For the CDR3, the DNA is TGTGCCAGCAGCTTAGAAATCACAGGATGGAACGAGCAGTACTTC.

The chain uses TRBV19 and TRBJ1-6, with 7 bases identical to TRBD1. Germline V lookup: CDR1 LNHDA, CDR2 SQIVND (reference sequence). This CDR3 comprises 15 residues. The V and J ends lost 4 bases and 7 bases, in that order; junction bases with no gene match: 7. This CDR3 is CASSSPRQGNSPLHF. CDR3 nucleotides: TGTGCCAGTAGTAGCCCGAGACAGGGCAATTCACCCCTCCACTTT. Based on the CDR3 plus reference TRBV19 and TRBJ1-6, the full variable domain is DGGITQSPKYLFRKEGQNVTLSCEQNLNHDAMYWYRQDPGQGLRLIYYSQIVNDFQKGDIAEGYSVSREKKESFPLTVTSAQKNPTAFYLCASSSPRQGNSPLHFGNGTRLTVT.

A few counts support this clone. The chain uses TRBV20-1 and TRBJ2-3; possible D gene TRBD2, 5 bases. Germline CDR1 reads DFQATT; CDR2 reads SNEGSKA (reference sequence). This CDR3 region has 11 residues. V dropped 7 bases and J dropped 4 bases, with 9 bases sitting between them. CDR3 sequence (DNA): TGCAGTGTGCGGGCCGCAGATACGCAGTATTTT. Amino acid sequence: CSVRAADTQYF.

The chain uses TRBV4-1 and TRBJ1-2; D is ambiguous. The CDR3 consists of 14 residues. Trimming left V 0 bases short and J 4 bases short, with 9 bases between. Germline CDR1 and CDR2: MGHRA and YSYEKL. In DNA form, the CDR3 reads TGCGCCAGCAGCCAAGACCCGGTGGGCTATGGCTACACCTTC. Protein sequence: CASSQDPVGYGYTF.

This clone was observed a single time. J is TRBJ1-4 and V is TRBV19, with TRBD1 identical over 7 bases. The CDR3 contains 15 residues. After removal of 3 bases from V and 2 bases from J, the junction contained 3 bases not matched to a gene. Germline CDR1 LNHDA, CDR2 SQIVND (reference sequence). The CDR3 DNA follows: TGTGCCAGTAGTATCAGGGGGTCGACTAATGAAAAACTGTTTTTT. Its protein is CASSIRGSTNEKLFF.

The chain combines TRBV19 with TRBJ1-2, with D possibly matching TRBD1 (5 bases). The germline gives CDR1 LNHDA, CDR2 SQIVND (reference sequence). The V and J ends lost 3 bases and 3 bases respectively, with 14 bases between them. The CDR3 contains 15 residues. The CDR3 region has the DNA TGTGCCAGTAGTATTCTCGCCGGGACTCACTATGGCTACACCTTC. As protein: CASSILAGTHYGYTF.